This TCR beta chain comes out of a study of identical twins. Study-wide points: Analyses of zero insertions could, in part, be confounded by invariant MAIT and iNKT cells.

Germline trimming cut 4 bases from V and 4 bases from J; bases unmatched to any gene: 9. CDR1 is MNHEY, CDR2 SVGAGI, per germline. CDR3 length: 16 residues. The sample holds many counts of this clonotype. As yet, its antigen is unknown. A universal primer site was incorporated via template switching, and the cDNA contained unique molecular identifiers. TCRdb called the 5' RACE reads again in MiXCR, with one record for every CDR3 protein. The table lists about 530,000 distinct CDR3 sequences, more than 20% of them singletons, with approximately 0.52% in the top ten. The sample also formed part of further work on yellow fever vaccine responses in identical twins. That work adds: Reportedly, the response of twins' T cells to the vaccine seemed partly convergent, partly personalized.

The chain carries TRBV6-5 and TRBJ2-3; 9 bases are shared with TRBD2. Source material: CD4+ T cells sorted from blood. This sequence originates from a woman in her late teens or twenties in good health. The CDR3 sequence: CASSSVGAGGSDTQYF. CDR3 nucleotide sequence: TGTGCCAGCAGTTCCGTTGGAGCGGGAGGATCAGATACGCAGTATTTT.